Included here is one TCR beta chain sequence, with context. This clone's antigen is unknown. No qualities accompany the bases; no much larger clone lies one base away. This specimen belongs to a study of radiotherapy plus CTLA-4 blockade in lung cancer (dated by TCRdb to the late 2010s). About the full investigation: Objective responses were observed in approximately 18% of enrolled patients, and disease control was achieved in roughly 29%. General conclusions and limits of the study: TCR clones derived from tumors expanded in peripheral blood after treatment with radiotherapy and ipilimumab. Early dynamic changes in blood T cell clones, together with increased serum interferon-beta after radiation, were reported as the strongest predictors of response.

The study evaluated CTLA-4 blockade (ipilimumab) given together with focal radiation therapy in patients who had chemo-refractory metastatic non-small-cell lung cancer. Library prep was done by the immunoSEQ multiplex PCR assay. This immuneACCESS table, as held by TCRdb, lists in-frame sequences with V and J called but not all clones. Of the missing ones, under half trace to an unresolved V gene in checked studies; the others have no known cause. A total of roughly 90,000 clones appear in this sample, 72% of them only once. The ten largest account for more than 13% of the sample. Sequencing used peripheral blood, obtained from a patient treated with radiotherapy plus ipilimumab. The sequence derives from a human donor with non-small cell lung cancer that progressed on radiotherapy plus ipilimumab.

The DNA sequence follows: TGCGCCAGCAGCCAAGGACTCGGGACAGGGTACCAAGAGACCCAGTACTTC. The resulting protein is CASSQGLGTGYQETQYF. The rearrangement combines TRBV4-1 with TRBJ2-5, and 9 junction bases match TRBD1. Reading from cysteine to phenylalanine, the CDR3 counts 17 amino acids. Only CDR3 DNA remains: 51 bases, in frame from the first base. Here V drops 1 base and J drops 0 bases, and the junction holds 6 bases not matched to any gene. CDR1 and CDR2, looked up from the germline V gene, are MGHRA and YSYEKL.